These 13 T cell receptor beta chains came from one sample sequenced in a study of T cells in Graves' hyperthyroidism and ophthalmopathy. RNA transcripts provided the source from which TCR beta CDR3 regions were amplified. First-round RT-PCR with HTBI primers amplified the TCR CDR3 region. Using its own MiXCR run on the multiplex PCR reads, TCRdb lists one record per CDR3 protein. The sample holds around 620,000 distinct CDR3 sequences; under 20% are singletons and the top ten take over 3.5%. The sample consisted of blood. These receptors were obtained from a woman in her thirties with Graves' hyperthyroidism.

In this sample, this clonotype turned up many times. CDR3 in amino acids: CASSRGDSSGNTIYF. CDR3 coding DNA: TGTGCCAGCAGTCGCGGGGACAGCTCTGGAAACACCATATATTTT. The chain is built from TRBV12-3 or TRBV12-4 and TRBJ1-3; 7 nucleotides align to TRBD1. CDR3 size: 15 residues. With V trimmed by 5 bases and J by 0 bases, 4 bases remained unmatched.

Ten or more counts support this clonotype. CDR3 in DNA: TGTGCCAGCAGCTTAGTGGGACAGGGGCCCTATGGCTACACCTTC. Protein product: CASSLVGQGPYGYTF. The genes are TRBV11-2 and TRBJ1-2; 10 bases fit TRBD1. V lost 1 base and J lost 4; bases outside the gene matches: 3. Per the germline V gene, CDR1 is SGHAT and CDR2 is FQNNGV. The CDR3 is made up of 15 amino acids. The variable domain in full, completed from reference TRBV11-2 and TRBJ1-2, reads EAGVAQSPRYKIIEKRQSVAFWCNPISGHATLYWYQQILGQGPKLLIQFQNNGVVDDSQLPKDRFSAERLKGVDSTLKIQPAKLEDSAVYLCASSLVGQGPYGYTFGSGTRLTVV.

This sequence joins TRBV6-1 and TRBJ2-6; D is perhaps TRBD1 (6 bases). The CDR3 sequence is 18 residues long. V shed 1 base and J shed 0 bases, with 13 bases lying between them. Looked up from germline, CDR1 is MNHNS and CDR2 is SASEGT. The CDR3 bases are TGTGCCAGCAGTGAAGGACCACAGGGACCCTCTGGGGCCAACGTCCTGACTTTC. It is translated as CASSEGPQGPSGANVLTF.

This chain connects TRBV29-1 to TRBJ2-1; D assignment may be TRBD1 or TRBD2 (5 bases each). Germline V gives CDR1 SQVTM, CDR2 ANQGSEA. The V and J ends lost 7 bases and 4 bases respectively, with 11 bases between them. The CDR3 is 12 residues long. The CDR3 spells CSARGAYNEQFF. CDR3 nucleotide sequence: TGCAGCGCCCGAGGGGCATACAATGAGCAGTTCTTC.

Many counts were recorded for this clonotype. This chain's CDR3 is CSAREWTGRADTQYF. DNA for the CDR3: TGCAGTGCTAGAGAATGGACAGGGAGGGCAGATACGCAGTATTTT. The J gene is TRBJ2-3, the V gene TRBV20-1; TRBD1 might be the D (8 bases). Germline V lookup: CDR1 DFQATT, CDR2 SNEGSKA (reference sequence). The CDR3 loop spans 15 amino acids. V was cut by 0 bases and J by 4 bases, with 14 bases left in between.

This clonotype was seen a single time. V and J are TRBV6-1 and TRBJ1-5; D unclear. The V gene's germline CDR1 is MNHNS and CDR2 SASEGT. This CDR3 is built from 15 residues. Trimming removed 6 bases at V and 2 bases at J, with 14 bases between. CDR3: CASSRREGGNQPQHF. The CDR3, as DNA: TGTGCCAGCAGCCGCCGGGAGGGCGGCAATCAGCCCCAGCATTTT.

This clonotype was observed at least ten times. V gene TRBV28 combines with J gene TRBJ2-4; weak D call: TRBD1 (7 bases). CDR1 and CDR2 from the germline V gene are MDHEN and SYDVKM. The CDR3 contains 17 residues. V was cut by 4 bases and J by 6 bases, with 22 bases left in between. The CDR3 coding sequence is TGTGCCAGCAGTTGGCGGGCGGGGCAGGGGGTCACAAACATTCAGTACTTC. It is translated as CASSWRAGQGVTNIQYF.

This clonotype was counted many times. The V and J genes are TRBV20-1 and TRBJ2-7, with 8 bases that match TRBD2. V trimming: 6 bases; J trimming: 7 bases; junction bases outside the gene matches: 14. Germline V gene lookup returns CDR1 DFQATT and CDR2 SNEGSKA (reference sequence). This CDR3 is 14 amino acids long. CDR3 in amino acids: CSAPISGTSSEQYF. In DNA, the CDR3 is TGCAGTGCACCAATTTCTGGGACTAGTAGTGAGCAGTACTTC.

This clonotype was detected only a few times. The chain joins TRBV7-6 to TRBJ1-2; D possibly corresponds to TRBD1 (5 bases). Looked up from germline, CDR1 is SGHVS and CDR2 is FNYEAQ. The CDR3 runs 14 residues. The germline V and J ends were trimmed by 5 bases and 9 bases, with 19 bases remaining between them. This CDR3 is CASSAGEAGVRYTF. The CDR3 DNA reads as TGTGCCAGCAGCGCGGGGGAGGCGGGGGTGCGCTACACCTTC.

The chain couples TRBV6-1 to TRBJ1-1; weak D call: TRBD1 (6 bases). The germline CDR1 and CDR2 sequences are MNHNS and SASEGT. Trimming shortened V by 7 bases and J by 8 bases, and 20 bases separated the two germline ends. This CDR3 region has 14 residues. The CDR3 nucleotides read TGTGCCAGCACTCTTACTGGAGGGGGACAAGAAGCTTTCTTT. Its protein is CASTLTGGGQEAFF.

The table lists this clonotype with many counts. This chain uses TRBV12-3 or TRBV12-4 with TRBJ1-5; D unclear. This CDR3 is built from 15 residues. Deletions cut 3 bases from V and 5 bases from J, with 14 bases between. The CDR3: CASSFRSGSDQPQHF. CDR3 sequence (DNA): TGTGCCAGCAGTTTCCGTTCGGGTTCCGATCAGCCCCAGCATTTT.

The V call is TRBV20-1, the J call TRBJ2-3; tentatively, D is TRBD2 (6 bases). Germline assignment: CDR1 DFQATT and CDR2 SNEGSKA (reference sequence). V lost 1 base to trimming and J lost 0 bases, with 17 bases between them. The CDR3 covers 17 residues. CDR3 nucleotide sequence: TGCAGTGCTAGAGGTGGCGGGATGAGTCTTAGCACAGATACGCAGTATTTT. Its translation: CSARGGGMSLSTDTQYF.

Many counts were recorded for this clonotype. The CDR3 sequence is CASSSWTASTDTQYF. The DNA for the CDR3 is TGTGCCAGCAGCTCATGGACTGCGAGCACAGATACGCAGTATTTT. The J gene is TRBJ2-3, the V gene TRBV11-2; TRBD2 might be the D (5 bases). Germline CDR1 is SGHAT and CDR2 is FQNNGV. The CDR3 runs to 15 residues. The V end lost 4 bases, the J end lost 0 bases, and 11 bases lay between the germline ends.